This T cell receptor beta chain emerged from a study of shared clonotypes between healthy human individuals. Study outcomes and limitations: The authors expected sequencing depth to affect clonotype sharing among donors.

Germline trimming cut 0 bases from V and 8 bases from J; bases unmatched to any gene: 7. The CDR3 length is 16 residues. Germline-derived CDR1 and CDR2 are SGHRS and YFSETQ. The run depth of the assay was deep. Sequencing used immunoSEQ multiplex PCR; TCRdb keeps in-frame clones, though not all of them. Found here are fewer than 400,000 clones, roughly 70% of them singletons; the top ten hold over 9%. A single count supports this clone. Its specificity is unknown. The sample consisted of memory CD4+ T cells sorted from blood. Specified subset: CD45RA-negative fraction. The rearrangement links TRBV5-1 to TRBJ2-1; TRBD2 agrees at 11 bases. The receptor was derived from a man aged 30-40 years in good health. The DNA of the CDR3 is TGCGCCAGCAGCTTGGAGGTCCTAGCGGGAGGAGATGAGCAGTTCTTC. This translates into CASSLEVLAGGDEQFF. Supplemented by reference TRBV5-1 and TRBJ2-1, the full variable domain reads KAGVTQTPRYLIKTRGQQVTLSCSPISGHRSVSWYQQTPGQGLQFLFEYFSETQRNKGNFPGRFSGRQFSNSRSEMNVSTLELGDSALYLCASSLEVLAGGDEQFFGPGTRLTVL.